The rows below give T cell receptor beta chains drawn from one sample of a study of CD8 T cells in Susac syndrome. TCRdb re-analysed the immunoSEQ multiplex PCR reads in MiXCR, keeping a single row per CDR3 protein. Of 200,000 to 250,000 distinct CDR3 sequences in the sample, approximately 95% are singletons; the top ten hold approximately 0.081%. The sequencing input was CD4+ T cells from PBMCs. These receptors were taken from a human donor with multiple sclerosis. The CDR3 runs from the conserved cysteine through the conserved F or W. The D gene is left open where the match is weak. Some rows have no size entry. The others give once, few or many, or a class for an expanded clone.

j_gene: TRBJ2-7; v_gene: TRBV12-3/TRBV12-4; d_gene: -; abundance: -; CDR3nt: TGTGCCAGCAGCGCGGGTTACGAGCAGTACTTC; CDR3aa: CASSAGYEQYF
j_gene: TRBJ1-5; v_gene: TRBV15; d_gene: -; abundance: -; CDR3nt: TGTGCCACCAGCAGAGGACGTAGTGGGGGTAATCAGCCCCAGCATTTT; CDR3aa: CATSRGRSGGNQPQHF
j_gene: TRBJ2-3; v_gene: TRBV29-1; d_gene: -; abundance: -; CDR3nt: TGCAGCGTTGAACGGGGCGGTACAGATACGCAGTATTTT; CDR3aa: CSVERGGTDTQYF
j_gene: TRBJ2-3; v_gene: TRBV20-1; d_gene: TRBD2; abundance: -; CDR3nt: TGCAGTGCTAGATCCCCTAGCGGGGGGAACACAGATACGCAGTATTTT; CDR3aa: CSARSPSGGNTDTQYF
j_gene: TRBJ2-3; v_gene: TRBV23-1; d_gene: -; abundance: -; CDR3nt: TGCGCCAGCAGACCCCTAGGCACAGCTTACACAGATACGCAGTATTTT; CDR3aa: CASRPLGTAYTDTQYF
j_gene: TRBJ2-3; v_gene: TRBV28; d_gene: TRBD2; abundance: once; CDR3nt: TGTGCCAGCAGGACTAGCACAATAGATACGCAGTATTTT; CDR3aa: CASRTSTIDTQYF
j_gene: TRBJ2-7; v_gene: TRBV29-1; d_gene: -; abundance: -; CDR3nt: TGCAGCGTCATGGGGTCCGTCTACGAGCAGTACTTC; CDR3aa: CSVMGSVYEQYF
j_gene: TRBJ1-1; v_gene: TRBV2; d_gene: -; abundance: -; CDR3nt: TGTGCCAGCAGTGAATCAGTTATAGGATTGAACACTGAAGCTTTCTTT; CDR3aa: CASSESVIGLNTEAFF
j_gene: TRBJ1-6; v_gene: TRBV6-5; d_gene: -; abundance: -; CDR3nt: TGTGCCAGCAGTTACTCCCTAGGCAGGGAGATCTATAATTCACCCCTCCACTTT; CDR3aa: CASSYSLGREIYNSPLHF
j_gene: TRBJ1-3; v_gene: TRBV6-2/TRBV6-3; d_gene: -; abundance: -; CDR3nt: TGTGCCAGCAGTTTGACAGCTCTCAGCTCTGGAAACACCATATATTTT; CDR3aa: CASSLTALSSGNTIYF
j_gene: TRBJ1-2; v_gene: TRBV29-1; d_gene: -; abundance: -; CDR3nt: TGCAGCGGGGGGGACCTTTATGGCTACACCTTC; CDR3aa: CSGGDLYGYTF
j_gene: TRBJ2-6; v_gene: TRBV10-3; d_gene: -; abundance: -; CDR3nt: TGTGCCATCAGTGAGTCGGCGGGGCCAGGGGCCAACGTCCTGACTTTC; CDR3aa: CAISESAGPGANVLTF
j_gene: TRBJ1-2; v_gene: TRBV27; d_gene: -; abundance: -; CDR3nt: TGTGCCAGCAGTTCCCTATCCAGCCCCCATGGCTACACCTTC; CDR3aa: CASSSLSSPHGYTF
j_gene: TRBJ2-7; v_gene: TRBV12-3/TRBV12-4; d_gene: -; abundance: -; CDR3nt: TGTGCCAGCGGTAGGCCCTCCTACGAGCAGTACTTC; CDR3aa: CASGRPSYEQYF
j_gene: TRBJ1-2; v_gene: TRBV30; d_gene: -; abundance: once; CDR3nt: TGTGCCTGGACTGAGACAGGTCCAATCTATGGCTACACCTTC; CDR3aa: CAWTETGPIYGYTF